Given below is one TCR beta chain in context. Losses at the gene ends were 6 bases for V and 3 bases for J; bases not matched to a gene: 7. Germline CDR1 reads MNHEY; CDR2 reads SMNVEV (reference sequence). This CDR3 comprises 17 residues. TCRdb's table, derived via immunoSEQ multiplex PCR, lists solely in-frame clones and lacks some. This table holds roughly 200,000 clones, approximately 80% found once. These data come from a study of blood T cell repertoires in COVID-19. Specimen: peripheral blood. The chain recombines TRBV27 with TRBJ2-3; 15 positions agree with TRBD2. The clonotype was recovered from a woman in her thirties or forties with COVID-19, enrolled during active disease. This chain's CDR3 is CASSGTSGRFVTDTQYF. CDR3 nucleotide sequence: TGTGCCAGCAGCGGGACTAGCGGGAGGTTCGTTACAGATACGCAGTATTTT.